Listed below are T cell receptor beta chains from one sample, sequenced in a study of cytomegalovirus exposure and HLA in healthy donors. This table comes from immunoSEQ multiplex PCR, and its TCRdb copy is limited to in-frame clones, with some not included. The sample carries under 250,000 clones, more than 65% recorded once. Material: PBMCs. The receptors originated from a man younger than 35 in good health and CMV-seronegative. Each CDR3 is given with its conserved first and last residue. A D gene is named only where the DNA matches it firmly. Not every row has a clone size; where given, it reads once, few, many or a size class.

size	V	D	J	CDR3	DNA
-	TRBV2	-	TRBJ1-1	CASNPTENTEAFF	TGTGCCAGCAACCCGACAGAGAACACTGAAGCTTTCTTT
few	TRBV30	-	TRBJ2-3	CAWSAGLRADTQYF	TGTGCCTGGAGCGCGGGGCTCAGGGCAGATACGCAGTATTTT
-	TRBV9	TRBD1	TRBJ2-1	CASSPGQGSYNEQFF	TGTGCCAGCAGCCCGGGACAGGGGTCCTACAATGAGCAGTTCTTC
-	TRBV6-1	TRBD1	TRBJ2-7	CASNGRQGVSYEQYF	TGTGCCAGCAACGGGCGGCAGGGGGTCTCCTACGAGCAGTACTTC
-	TRBV28	-	TRBJ1-5	CASSLGRAANQPQHF	TGTGCCAGCAGTTTAGGGAGGGCAGCTAATCAGCCCCAGCATTTT
-	TRBV6-1	TRBD2	TRBJ2-1	CASRAGDTYNEQFF	TGTGCCAGCAGAGCGGGGGATACCTACAATGAGCAGTTCTTC
-	TRBV6-5	-	TRBJ1-1	CASSRGENTEAFF	TGTGCCAGCAGTCGGGGGGAGAACACTGAAGCTTTCTTT
-	TRBV5-5	-	TRBJ2-7	CASSLVADYNYEQYF	TGTGCCAGCAGCTTGGTGGCAGATTACAACTACGAGCAGTACTTC
-	TRBV5-6	-	TRBJ1-6	CALQGESYNSPLHF	TGTGCTCTCCAGGGTGAGTCCTATAATTCACCCCTCCACTTT
-	TRBV5-4	-	TRBJ1-2	CASSPQGGAYGYTF	TGTGCCAGCAGCCCGCAAGGGGGGGCCTATGGCTACACCTTC
-	TRBV14	-	TRBJ2-1	CASSGTSSYNEQFF	TGTGCCAGCAGCGGGACAAGCTCCTACAATGAGCAGTTCTTC
-	TRBV2	-	TRBJ2-1	CASSEVRQGGNEQFF	TGTGCCAGCAGTGAAGTCCGGCAGGGCGGCAATGAGCAGTTCTTC
-	TRBV11-3	TRBD2	TRBJ2-3	CASSLTLAGGLDTQYF	TGTGCCAGCAGCTTAACACTAGCGGGAGGATTGGATACGCAGTATTTT
-	TRBV18	-	TRBJ1-1	CASSPRETGNTEAFF	TGTGCCAGCTCACCACGGGAGACAGGGAACACTGAAGCTTTCTTT
-	TRBV9	-	TRBJ1-3	CASSVDGQSGNTIYF	TGTGCCAGCAGCGTAGACGGACAATCTGGAAACACCATATATTTT
-	TRBV7-6	TRBD2	TRBJ2-1	CASSLNQREGLDEQFF	TGTGCCAGCAGCTTAAATCAGCGGGAGGGCCTGGATGAGCAGTTCTTC
-	TRBV9	-	TRBJ2-4	CASSPGFGIQYF	TGTGCCAGCAGCCCCGGGTTTGGCATTCAGTACTTC
-	TRBV25-1	TRBD2	TRBJ2-5	CASSVTGGSETQYF	TGTGCCAGCAGTGTGACGGGAGGATCAGAGACCCAGTACTTC
-	TRBV2	-	TRBJ2-7	CASREVPAEQYF	TGTGCCAGCAGAGAGGTCCCAGCCGAGCAGTACTTC
-	TRBV11-2	TRBD2	TRBJ2-2	CASSLGGGGTGELFF	TGTGCCAGCAGCTTAGGCGGGGGTGGCACCGGGGAGCTGTTTTTT
-	TRBV27	TRBD2	TRBJ2-3	CASSSFRTSGSTDTQYF	TGTGCCAGCAGTTCCTTTCGGACTAGCGGGAGCACAGATACGCAGTATTTT
once	TRBV19	-	TRBJ2-7	CASRGDYEQYF	TGTGCCAGCCGTGGGGACTACGAGCAGTACTTC
few	TRBV5-1	-	TRBJ1-1	CASSLGQKNTEAFF	TGCGCCAGCAGCTTAGGACAAAAGAACACTGAAGCTTTCTTT
-	TRBV2	-	TRBJ1-3	CASILSGPRLHF	TGTGCCAGCATTCTTAGCGGCCCCCGGTTGCATTTT
few	TRBV30	-	TRBJ2-4	CAWSLQSGSAKNIQYF	TGTGCCTGGAGTTTACAAAGCGGGTCGGCCAAAAACATTCAGTACTTC
-	TRBV28	-	TRBJ2-7	CASRRAYEQYF	TGTGCCAGCAGACGGGCCTACGAGCAGTACTTC
few	TRBV4-1	TRBD1	TRBJ1-4	CASSQDRGTANEKLFF	TGCGCCAGCAGCCAAGATCGGGGGACAGCTAATGAAAAACTGTTTTTT
once	TRBV2	-	TRBJ2-1	CASSITRDPYNEQFF	TGTGCCAGCAGCATCACTAGAGACCCGTACAATGAGCAGTTCTTC
-	TRBV28	-	TRBJ2-2	CASSLSSGELFF	TGTGCCAGCAGTTTATCGTCCGGGGAGCTGTTTTTT
-	TRBV28	TRBD1	TRBJ1-5	CASRPTGDGQPQHF	TGTGCCAGCAGACCGACAGGGGATGGCCAGCCCCAGCATTTT
few	TRBV5-1	-	TRBJ2-5	CASSLGPGGETQYF	TGCGCCAGCAGCTTAGGACCCGGAGGAGAGACCCAGTACTTC
-	TRBV27	TRBD1	TRBJ1-4	CASRKQGVNEKLFF	TGTGCCAGCAGGAAACAGGGGGTTAATGAAAAACTGTTTTTT
few	TRBV5-4	-	TRBJ2-5	CASSSGGGTETQYF	TGTGCCAGCAGTTCGGGGGGCGGGACGGAGACCCAGTACTTC
-	TRBV7-9	-	TRBJ1-4	CASNPTTNEKLFF	TGTGCCAGCAATCCCACAACTAATGAAAAACTGTTTTTT
-	TRBV5-1	-	TRBJ1-1	CASSRRGDTEAFF	TGCGCCAGCAGCCGGCGGGGGGACACTGAAGCTTTCTTT
-	TRBV19	-	TRBJ1-2	CASSIVGGDYGYTF	TGTGCCAGTAGTATAGTAGGCGGGGACTATGGCTACACCTTC